A selection of T cell receptor beta chains follows, all from one sample in a study of T cells in Graves' hyperthyroidism and ophthalmopathy. TCRdb re-called the multiplex PCR reads through MiXCR, storing one row per CDR3 protein. There are about 600,000 distinct CDR3 sequences in the sample; around 13% occur only once, and around an eighth lies in the top ten. The sequenced sample was blood. The receptors derive from a woman between 45 and 60 years old with Graves' ophthalmopathy. CDR3s leave out the opening cysteine and the closing phenylalanine or tryptophan.

TRBV5-1,TRBJ2-3,ASSDGTQAFSSTDTQY
TRBV28,TRBJ1-4,ASSLFSTLGKLF
TRBV6-2/TRBV6-3,TRBJ2-2,ASSWTGKGTGELF
TRBV7-2,TRBJ2-4,ASSLVFVRSGGDKNIQY
TRBV20-1,TRBJ1-5,SALGSNQPQH
TRBV30,TRBJ2-5,AWSVRGAGTQY
TRBV7-9,TRBJ1-1,ASRLGPGRARRNTEAF
TRBV4-1,TRBJ1-5,ASSPLYRDRLDNQPQH
TRBV6-1,TRBJ2-2,ASRLGLAGELF
TRBV19,TRBJ1-1,ASSIETGAGQAF
TRBV2,TRBJ2-2,ASGKDGASGNLNTGELF
TRBV4-2,TRBJ2-2,ASSQKDPPGELF
TRBV18,TRBJ2-3,ASSPWGDLTDTQY
TRBV29-1,TRBJ2-2,SVGTGANTGELF
TRBV5-1,TRBJ2-5,ASSWGLPAGQETQY